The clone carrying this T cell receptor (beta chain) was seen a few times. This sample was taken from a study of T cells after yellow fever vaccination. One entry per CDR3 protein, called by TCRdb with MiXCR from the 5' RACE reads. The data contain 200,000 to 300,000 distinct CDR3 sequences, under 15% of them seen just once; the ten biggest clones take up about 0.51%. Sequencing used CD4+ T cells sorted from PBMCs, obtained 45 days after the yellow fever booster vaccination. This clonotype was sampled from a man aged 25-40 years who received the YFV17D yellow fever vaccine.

DNA of the CDR3: TGCAGTGCTCCAACAGGGTCCCTAGAGACCCAGTACTTC. Amino acid sequence: CSAPTGSLETQYF. V and J are TRBV20-1 and TRBJ2-5; D might be TRBD1 (6 bases). The V and J ends lost 5 bases and 4 bases respectively, with 14 bases between them. Germline assignment: CDR1 DFQATT and CDR2 SNEGSKA (reference sequence). The CDR3 contains 13 residues.